These 5 T cell receptor beta chains were sequenced from one sample in a study of blood T cell repertoires in COVID-19. TCRdb's copy holds only in-frame clones and misses some; the assay was immunoSEQ multiplex PCR. The table records around 130,000 clones, over 70% of them present only once. Sequenced material: peripheral blood. The receptor source for this set is an older man with acute or convalescent COVID-19.

This clone appeared once. The rearrangement links TRBV3-1 (or the pseudogene TRBV3-2) to TRBJ1-3; 9 positions agree with TRBD1. This CDR3 has 15 amino acids. Trimming at V came to 4 bases and at J to 2 bases, leaving 3 bases not matched to a gene. Germline V CDR1 and CDR2: LGHDT, YNNKEL (reference sequence). For the CDR3, the DNA is TGTGCCAGCAGCCGGACAGGGGTCACTGGAAACACCATATATTTT. It encodes CASSRTGVTGNTIYF.

The chain is built from TRBV5-4 and TRBJ1-6, with D unresolved. Germline-derived CDR1 and CDR2 are SGHNT and YYREEE (reference sequence). The CDR3 spans 14 residues. Trimming took off 2 bases at V and 8 bases at J, with 11 bases between the two ends. The CDR3 loop is CASSFGVRDSPLHF. The DNA for the CDR3 is TGTGCCAGCAGCTTCGGGGTACGGGATTCACCCCTCCACTTT. Full variable domain (missing parts from reference TRBV5-4 and TRBJ1-6): ETGVTQSPTHLIKTRGQQVTLRCSSQSGHNTVSWYQQALGQGPQFIFQYYREEENGRGNFPPRFSGLQFPNYSSELNVNALELDDSALYLCASSFGVRDSPLHFGNGTRLTVT.

This clone was counted once. This chain links TRBV2 with TRBJ2-7; TRBD1 aligns across 8 bases. J lost 6 bases, V lost 4 bases, and 11 bases had no gene match. In germline, CDR1 is SNHLY, CDR2 FYNNEI. The CDR3 runs 15 residues. CDR3 sequence reads: CASSVDRGQLGEQYF. The CDR3 nucleotides read TGTGCCAGCAGTGTCGACAGGGGACAACTTGGCGAGCAGTACTTC.

The rearrangement joins TRBV6-5 to TRBJ2-1, with TRBD1 identical over 7 bases. V lost 7 bases, J lost 2 bases, and 5 bases stayed unmatched. Germline CDR1 is MNHEY and CDR2 is SVGAGI. The CDR3 totals 14 residues. For the CDR3, the DNA is TGTGCCAGCACCGGGACAGAGACCTACAATGAGCAGTTCTTC. Protein: CASTGTETYNEQFF.

The chain has TRBV19 and TRBJ1-2; D gene ambiguous. Germline CDR1 LNHDA, CDR2 SQIVND (reference sequence). This CDR3 spans 15 amino acids. V was trimmed by 5 bases and J by 2 bases, leaving 15 bases between them. CDR3 amino acids: CASSSPRRANYGYTF. In DNA form, the CDR3 reads TGTGCCAGTAGTTCCCCGCGGCGAGCCAACTATGGCTACACCTTC.